These 16 T cell receptor beta chains originate from one sample sequenced in a study of CD8 T cells in ankylosing spondylitis (dated by TCRdb to the late 2010s). Preparation of the library involved 5' RACE. The listed sequencing device is Illumina HiSeq 2500. TCRdb handled the public reads itself, with Q25 trimming in fastp and clone calling in MiXCR, and kept productive beta chains. Each record represents a unique CDR3 protein, reported with the most common genes and DNA among its rows. The sample yields approximately 38,000 distinct CDR3 sequences; roughly 2.5% were counted once. The ten most abundant clones make up around 4.5% of the sample. The sample consisted of blood, either unsorted or a sorted T cell fraction (not recorded which). These receptor sequences come from a male donor with ankylosing spondylitis or in good health (not recorded which).

Many counts were recorded for this clonotype. The rearrangement links TRBV9 to TRBJ2-3; 9 bases align to TRBD1. The ends lost 2 bases at V and 4 bases at J; junction bases unmatched: 8. Germline CDR1 and CDR2: SGDLS and YYNGEE. This CDR3 spans 16 amino acids. The CDR3 protein is CASSVRGTGPPDTQYF. The CDR3 DNA reads TGTGCCAGCAGCGTTCGGGGGACAGGGCCCCCAGATACGCAGTATTTT.

This clonotype was recorded many times. V usage is TRBV9 and J usage is TRBJ2-1; 7 bases are shared with TRBD1. V lost 2 bases to trimming and J lost 4 bases; unmatched junction nucleotides: 3. The germline CDR1 and CDR2 sequences are SGDLS and YYNGEE. This CDR3 region has 14 residues. The CDR3 is CASSVEGAYNEQFF. CDR3 DNA: TGTGCCAGCAGCGTTGAGGGGGCATACAATGAGCAGTTCTTC.

This clonotype was detected ten times or more. This chain links TRBV9 with TRBJ2-2; D unclear. Germline assignment: CDR1 SGDLS and CDR2 YYNGEE. V was clipped by 4 bases and J by 6 bases, with 16 bases between them. The CDR3 loop spans 15 amino acids. CDR3: CASSQASSLAGELFF. The CDR3 DNA follows: TGTGCCAGCAGCCAAGCATCCAGCTTGGCCGGGGAGCTGTTTTTT. Using reference TRBV9 and TRBJ2-2 for the parts outside the CDR3, the full variable domain is DSGVTQTPKHLITATGQRVTLRCSPRSGDLSVYWYQQSLDQGLQFLIQYYNGEERAKGNILERFSAQQFPDLHSELNLSSLELGDSALYFCASSQASSLAGELFFGEGSRLTVL.

This clonotype showed up many times. The rearrangement uses TRBV9 and TRBJ2-7, with D hard to call. Trimming shortened V by 3 bases and J by 0 bases, and 16 bases separated the two germline ends. Germline V gene lookup returns CDR1 SGDLS and CDR2 YYNGEE. This CDR3 spans 16 amino acids. In DNA, the CDR3 is TGTGCCAGCAGCGACACCCCTCATGATTCCTCCTACGAGCAGTACTTC. The encoded protein is CASSDTPHDSSYEQYF.

In this sample, this clonotype turned up many times. The V gene is TRBV9, the J gene TRBJ2-1; no clear D. Trimming pared 0 bases from V and 9 bases from J, leaving 7 bases between. Germline V gene sequence: CDR1 SGDLS, CDR2 YYNGEE. The CDR3 contains 12 residues. CDR3 in DNA: TGTGCCAGCAGCGTAGAGGTTAGTGAGCAGTTCTTC. Amino acids: CASSVEVSEQFF.

In this sample, this clonotype turned up many times. The chain carries TRBV9 and TRBJ2-3; TRBD1 matches at 12 bases. The trim removed 0 bases at V and 8 bases at J, leaving 4 bases unmatched. Germline V gene data show CDR1 as SGDLS and CDR2 as YYNGEE. CDR3 size: 15 residues. The CDR3 DNA reads TGTGCCAGCAGCGTAGCGGGACAGGGGGCTGGTACGCAGTATTTT. Translation gives CASSVAGQGAGTQYF.

This clonotype was detected ten times or more. The chain uses TRBV9 and TRBJ2-6; the match to TRBD1 covers 7 bases. Germline CDR1 reads SGDLS; CDR2 reads YYNGEE. Germline trimming cut 4 bases from V and 0 bases from J; bases unmatched to any gene: 7. This CDR3 has 17 residues. The chain's CDR3 is CASSPSGTASGANVLTF. The CDR3 DNA sequence: TGTGCCAGCAGCCCCTCCGGGACAGCCTCTGGGGCCAACGTCCTGACTTTC.

This clonotype appeared many times. The chain employs TRBV9 and TRBJ2-3; TRBD2 aligns across 7 bases. With V trimmed by 3 bases and J by 6 bases, 13 bases remained unmatched. Per germline, CDR1 SGDLS and CDR2 YYNGEE. The CDR3 length is 16 residues. The CDR3 reads CASSGHLADAKDTQYF. CDR3 nucleotides: TGTGCCAGCAGCGGGCATCTAGCGGACGCCAAGGATACGCAGTATTTT.

This clonotype was found many times. V is TRBV9 and J is TRBJ2-2; D gene unclear. This CDR3 region has 14 residues. The V and J ends lost 5 bases and 3 bases respectively, with 11 bases between them. CDR1 and CDR2 from the germline V gene are SGDLS and YYNGEE. This CDR3 is CASRLLLDTGELFF. The CDR3 DNA follows: TGTGCCAGCAGACTGCTTCTCGACACCGGGGAGCTGTTTTTT.

This clonotype was counted many times. The V call is TRBV9, the J call TRBJ1-6; D remains unclear. Germline V gene data show CDR1 as SGDLS and CDR2 as YYNGEE. The CDR3 extends over 15 amino acids. Trimming stripped 3 bases from V and 8 bases from J, with 15 bases between. The CDR3 reads CASSAPGEWDSPLHF. The CDR3 coding sequence is TGTGCCAGCAGCGCCCCCGGAGAGTGGGATTCACCCCTCCACTTT.

Many counts were recorded for this clonotype. The gene calls are TRBV9 and TRBJ2-6, with D tentatively TRBD1 (5 bases). Germline CDR1 reads SGDLS; CDR2 reads YYNGEE. The CDR3 sequence is 15 residues long. V shed 2 bases and J shed 0 bases, with 6 bases lying between them. The DNA of the CDR3 is TGTGCCAGCAGCGTGACAGACTCTGGGGCCAACGTCCTGACTTTC. This encodes CASSVTDSGANVLTF.

This clonotype was counted many times. The chain combines TRBV9 with TRBJ1-6, with 7 bases lining up with TRBD1. V lost 5 bases and J lost 7; bases outside the gene matches: 6. CDR1 and CDR2 (germline): SGDLS, YYNGEE. The CDR3 has 14 amino acids. In DNA, the CDR3 is TGTGCCAGCAGGCCCGGGACAGAGAATTCACCCCTCCACTTT. It yields the protein CASRPGTENSPLHF.

This clonotype occurred many times. The rearrangement uses TRBV9 and TRBJ2-3; TRBD2 matches 13 bases. This CDR3 has 16 residues. Per the germline V gene, CDR1 is SGDLS and CDR2 is YYNGEE. The V gene end was trimmed by 0 bases and the J gene end by 5 bases; junction bases not matched to a gene: 3. The CDR3 DNA is TGTGCCAGCAGCGTAGTTTGGACTAGCGGGAGAGATACGCAGTATTTT. Its translation: CASSVVWTSGRDTQYF.

This clonotype was recorded many times. The V call is TRBV9, the J call TRBJ2-2, with TRBD1 as a possible D gene (6 bases). This CDR3 spans 15 amino acids. The V end was cut by 1 base, the J end by 5 bases, with 12 bases between. Germline V CDR1 and CDR2: SGDLS, YYNGEE. DNA of the CDR3: TGTGCCAGCAGCGTACAGGGGCTAGATACCGGGGAGCTGTTTTTT. Protein product: CASSVQGLDTGELFF.

In this sample, this clonotype is medium-sized. This chain connects TRBV9 to TRBJ2-1; weak D call: TRBD2 (5 bases). This CDR3 comprises 15 residues. Trimming shortened V by 0 bases and J by 5 bases, and 12 bases separated the two germline ends. The germline V gene encodes CDR1 SGDLS and CDR2 YYNGEE. CDR3 loop: CASSVALRRDNEQFF. The CDR3 coding sequence is TGTGCCAGCAGCGTAGCTCTGAGGCGGGACAATGAGCAGTTCTTC. The complete variable domain, with remaining parts taken from reference TRBV9 and TRBJ2-1, reads DSGVTQTPKHLITATGQRVTLRCSPRSGDLSVYWYQQSLDQGLQFLIQYYNGEERAKGNILERFSAQQFPDLHSELNLSSLELGDSALYFCASSVALRRDNEQFFGPGTRLTVL.

This clonotype appeared many times. The V and J genes are TRBV9 and TRBJ2-5; TRBD1 aligns across 8 bases. The CDR3 consists of 15 residues. Per the germline V gene, CDR1 is SGDLS and CDR2 is YYNGEE. The V segment lost 4 bases and the J segment 5 bases; nucleotides outside the gene matches: 10. CDR3 protein: CASSIDSGGWETQYF. In nucleotides, the CDR3 is TGTGCCAGCAGCATCGACTCAGGGGGCTGGGAGACCCAGTACTTC.